The 4 T cell receptor beta chains presented below share a single source sample, sequenced in a study of identical twins. A single record per CDR3 protein comes from TCRdb applying MiXCR to the 5' RACE reads. This table holds hundreds of thousands of distinct CDR3 sequences, around a sixth found once. The same specimen was also included in a second study, on T cells expressing NK-cell markers.

Specimen: PBMCs. All receptors come from a woman aged 18-35 years in good health.

The chain recombines TRBV29-1 with TRBJ2-1; a weak D match, TRBD2 (5 bases). Germline CDR1 reads SQVTM; CDR2 reads ANQGSEA. Trimming left V 6 bases short and J 5 bases short, with 8 bases between. The CDR3 contains 11 residues. This CDR3 is CSVPGNNEQFF. CDR3 coding DNA: TGCAGCGTCCCGGGGAACAATGAGCAGTTCTTC.

This clonotype was counted many times. The chain employs TRBV10-3 and TRBJ2-7, with a weak D call TRBD1 (5 bases). The CDR3 runs to 15 residues. Trimming removed 3 bases at V and 6 bases at J, with 18 bases between. Germline CDR1 is ENHRY and CDR2 is SYGVKD. The CDR3: CAISDKTEGLIEQYF. DNA for the CDR3: TGTGCCATCAGTGATAAGACAGAAGGTTTGATCGAGCAGTACTTC.

This chain joins TRBV6-5 and TRBJ2-6; D not certain. Germline CDR1 is MNHEY and CDR2 is SVGAGI. The germline V and J ends were trimmed by 4 bases and 0 bases, with 7 bases remaining between them. This CDR3 is 15 amino acids long. The CDR3, as DNA: TGTGCCAGCAGTTTTCGGTCCTCTGGGGCCAACGTCCTGACTTTC. It is translated as CASSFRSSGANVLTF.

V usage is TRBV6-5 and J usage is TRBJ2-5; 8 bases match TRBD2. V was clipped by 2 bases and J by 6 bases; unmatched bases: 20. This CDR3 is 19 amino acids long. From germline, CDR1 is MNHEY and CDR2 SVGAGI. CDR3 in amino acids: CASSYPPTQGAGVSKTQYF. DNA for the CDR3: TGTGCCAGCAGTTACCCCCCGACCCAGGGAGCGGGAGTGAGTAAGACCCAGTACTTC.